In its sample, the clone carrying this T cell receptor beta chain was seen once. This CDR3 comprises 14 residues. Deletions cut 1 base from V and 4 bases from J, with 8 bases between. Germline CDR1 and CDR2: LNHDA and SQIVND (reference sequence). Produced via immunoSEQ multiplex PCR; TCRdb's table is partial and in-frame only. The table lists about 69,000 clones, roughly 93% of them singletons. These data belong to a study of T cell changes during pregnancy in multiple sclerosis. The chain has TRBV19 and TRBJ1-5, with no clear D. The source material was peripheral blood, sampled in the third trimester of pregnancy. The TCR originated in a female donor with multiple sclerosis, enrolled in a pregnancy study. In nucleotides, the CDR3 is TGTGCCAGTAGTATAGCCAGACAAAATCAGCCCCAGCATTTT. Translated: CASSIARQNQPQHF.